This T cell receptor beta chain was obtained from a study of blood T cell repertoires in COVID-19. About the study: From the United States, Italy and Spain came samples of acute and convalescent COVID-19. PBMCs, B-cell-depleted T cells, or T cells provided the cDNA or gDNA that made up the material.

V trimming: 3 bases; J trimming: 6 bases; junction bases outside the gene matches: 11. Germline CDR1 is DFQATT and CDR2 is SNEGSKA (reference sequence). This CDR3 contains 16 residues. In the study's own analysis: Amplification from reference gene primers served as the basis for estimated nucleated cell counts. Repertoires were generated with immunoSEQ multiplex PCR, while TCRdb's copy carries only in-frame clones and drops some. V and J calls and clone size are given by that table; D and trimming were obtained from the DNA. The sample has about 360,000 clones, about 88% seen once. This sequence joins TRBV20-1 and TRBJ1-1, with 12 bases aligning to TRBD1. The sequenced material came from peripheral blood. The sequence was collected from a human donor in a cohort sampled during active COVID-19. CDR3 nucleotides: TGCAGTGCTAGTCTAACTCCGGGACAGGGGGCCGCTGAAGCTTTCTTT. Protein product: CSASLTPGQGAAEAFF.